The subject of this entry is one T cell receptor beta chain. Its antigen is still unknown. Samples of blood were obtained at baseline, on cycle 4 day 1, and on cycle 7 day 1. This specimen belongs to a study of OX40 agonist ivuxolimab in advanced cancers. Study in general: Every 2 weeks, ivuxolimab was infused into the patients intravenously at between 0.01 and 10 mg/kg.

Here immunoSEQ multiplex PCR was the method, and the copy in TCRdb shows in-frame clones only, minus some. The repertoire holds more than 70,000 clones, with 85% to 95% as singletons. Study-wide findings and caveats: CD4+ and CD8+ T cells in blood underwent clonal expansion by week 6 at 0.1 to 3.0 mg/kg. Normalized expansion of T-cell clones was also low for some nonresponders.

V lost 5 bases and J lost 3, with 12 bases in between. The CDR3 is 13 amino acids. CDR1 SGHRS and CDR2 YFSETQ come from the germline V gene. This chain connects TRBV5-1 to TRBJ2-7, with D maybe TRBD1 (6 bases). The receptor was isolated from an adult with an advanced solid tumor such as melanoma, head and neck, liver or kidney cancer. Sequences were derived from CD4+ or CD8+ T cells sorted from blood, sampled in a trial of the OX40 agonist ivuxolimab. The CDR3 protein is CASRPGTSYEQYF. The CDR3 DNA follows: TGCGCCAGCAGACCGGGGACAAGCTACGAGCAGTACTTC.